Following are 2 T cell receptor beta chains from one sample sequenced in a study of blood T cells in healthy people across ages. A second 7 to 11 cycle PCR used barcoded and J-beta primers. Using its own MiXCR run on the 5' RACE reads, TCRdb lists one record per CDR3 protein. In the table there are some 640,000 distinct CDR3 sequences, around 49% of which are singletons. Sequenced material: blood. Receptors were obtained from a woman aged 55-69 years in good health.

A note on this clonotype: The junction does not match germline at one end; this may be a read error. The chain employs TRBV6-6 and TRBJ2-1, with TRBD2 matching 9 bases. The CDR3 is 17 amino acids. Germline assignment: CDR1 MNHNY and CDR2 SVGAGI (reference sequence). The CDR3 DNA reads as TGTGCCAGCCATTCTACGGGAGCGGGAGGCTCCAACAATGAGCAGTTCTTC. Translating gives CASHSTGAGGSNNEQFF.

The chain is built from TRBV10-3 and TRBJ2-2, with no clear D. V lost 4 bases and J 3 bases, leaving 9 bases between the germline ends. The length of the CDR3 is 14 residues. Germline V gene sequence: CDR1 ENHRY, CDR2 SYGVKD. DNA of the CDR3: TGTGCCATCAGTGCCTGCCATGACACCGGGGAGCTGTTTTTT. It codes for CAISACHDTGELFF.